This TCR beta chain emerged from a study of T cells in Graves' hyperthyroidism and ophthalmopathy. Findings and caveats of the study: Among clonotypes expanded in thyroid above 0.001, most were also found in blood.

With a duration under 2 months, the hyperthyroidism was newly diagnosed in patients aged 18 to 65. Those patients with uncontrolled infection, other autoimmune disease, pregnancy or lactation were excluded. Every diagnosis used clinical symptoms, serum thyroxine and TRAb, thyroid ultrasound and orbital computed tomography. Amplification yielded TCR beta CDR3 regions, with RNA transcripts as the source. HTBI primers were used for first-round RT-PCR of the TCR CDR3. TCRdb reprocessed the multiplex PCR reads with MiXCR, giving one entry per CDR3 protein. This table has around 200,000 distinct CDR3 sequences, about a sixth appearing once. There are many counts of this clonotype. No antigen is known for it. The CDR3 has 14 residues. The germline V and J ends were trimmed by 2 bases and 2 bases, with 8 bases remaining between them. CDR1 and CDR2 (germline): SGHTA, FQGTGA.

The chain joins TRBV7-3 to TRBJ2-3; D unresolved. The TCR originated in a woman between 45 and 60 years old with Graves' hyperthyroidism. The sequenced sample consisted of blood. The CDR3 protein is CASSLGPNTDTQYF. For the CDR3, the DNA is TGTGCCAGCAGCTTAGGGCCCAACACAGATACGCAGTATTTT. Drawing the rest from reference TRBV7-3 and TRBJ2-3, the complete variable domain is GAGVSQTPSNKVTEKGKYVELRCDPISGHTALYWYRQSLGQGPEFLIYFQGTGAADDSGLPNDRFFAVRPEGSVSTLKIQRTERGDSAVYLCASSLGPNTDTQYFGPGTRLTVL.